The subject of this entry is one T cell receptor beta chain. The data are from a study of blood T cell repertoires in COVID-19. Across the study: COVID-19 samples from acute and convalescent phases originated in the United States, Italy and Spain. From T cells, B-cell-depleted T cells, or PBMCs came the material, which was cDNA or gDNA.

This CDR3 has 14 amino acids. Germline V gives CDR1 LGHDT, CDR2 YNNKEL (reference sequence). The V end was cut by 6 bases, the J end by 7 bases, with 16 bases between. Only in-frame clones appear in the TCRdb table, and some are missing; sequencing was by immunoSEQ multiplex PCR. The repertoire consists of roughly 100,000 clones, with approximately 89% occurring once and the leading ten covering over 15%. The receptor was derived from an elderly woman in a cohort sampled during active COVID-19. The sample comprised peripheral blood. The chain recombines TRBV3-1 (or the pseudogene TRBV3-2) with TRBJ2-4, with D possibly matching TRBD2 (6 bases). This CDR3 is CASSSIGGLNIQYF. The DNA of the CDR3 is TGTGCCAGCAGTTCAATCGGGGGTTTGAACATTCAGTACTTC.